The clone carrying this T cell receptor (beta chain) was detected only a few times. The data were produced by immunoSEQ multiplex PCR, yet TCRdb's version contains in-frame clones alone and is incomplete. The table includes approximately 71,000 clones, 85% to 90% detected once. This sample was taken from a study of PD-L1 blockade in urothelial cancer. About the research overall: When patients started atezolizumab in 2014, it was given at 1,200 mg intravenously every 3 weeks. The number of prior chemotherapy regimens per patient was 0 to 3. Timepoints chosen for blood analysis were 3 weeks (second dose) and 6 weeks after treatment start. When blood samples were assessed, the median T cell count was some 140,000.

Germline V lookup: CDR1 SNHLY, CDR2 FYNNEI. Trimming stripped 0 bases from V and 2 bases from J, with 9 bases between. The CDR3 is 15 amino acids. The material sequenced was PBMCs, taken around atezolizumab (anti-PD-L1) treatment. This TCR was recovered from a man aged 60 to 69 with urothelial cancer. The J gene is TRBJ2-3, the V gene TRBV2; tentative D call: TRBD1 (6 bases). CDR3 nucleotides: TGTGCCAGCAGTGAAGCAGGGGGATCCACAGATACGCAGTATTTT. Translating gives CASSEAGGSTDTQYF.